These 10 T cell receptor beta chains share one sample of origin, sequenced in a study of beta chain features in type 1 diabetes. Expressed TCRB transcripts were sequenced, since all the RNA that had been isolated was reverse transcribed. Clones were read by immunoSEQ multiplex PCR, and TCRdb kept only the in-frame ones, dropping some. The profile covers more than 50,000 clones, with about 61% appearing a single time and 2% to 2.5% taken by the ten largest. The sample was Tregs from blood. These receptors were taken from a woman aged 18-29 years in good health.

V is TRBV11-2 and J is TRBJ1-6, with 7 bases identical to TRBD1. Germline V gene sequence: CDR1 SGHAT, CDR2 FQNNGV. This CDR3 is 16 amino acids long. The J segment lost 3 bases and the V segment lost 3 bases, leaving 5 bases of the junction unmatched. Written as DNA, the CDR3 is TGTGCCAGCAGCTTTTCTCGGGACAGCTATAATTCACCCCTCCACTTT. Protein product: CASSFSRDSYNSPLHF.

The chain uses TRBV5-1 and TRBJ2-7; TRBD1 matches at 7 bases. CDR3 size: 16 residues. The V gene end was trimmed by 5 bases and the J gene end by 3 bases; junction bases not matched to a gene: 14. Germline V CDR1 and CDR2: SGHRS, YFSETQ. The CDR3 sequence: CASRTLPGTVNYEQYF. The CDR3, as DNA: TGCGCCAGCAGAACTCTACCCGGGACAGTGAACTACGAGCAGTACTTC.

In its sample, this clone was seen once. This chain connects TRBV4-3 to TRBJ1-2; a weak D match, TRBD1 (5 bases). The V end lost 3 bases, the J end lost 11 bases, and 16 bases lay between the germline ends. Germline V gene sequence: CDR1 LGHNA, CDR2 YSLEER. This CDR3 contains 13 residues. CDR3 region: CASSHLTGGTYTF. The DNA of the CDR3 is TGCGCCAGCAGCCATCTCACGGGGGGGACGTACACCTTC.

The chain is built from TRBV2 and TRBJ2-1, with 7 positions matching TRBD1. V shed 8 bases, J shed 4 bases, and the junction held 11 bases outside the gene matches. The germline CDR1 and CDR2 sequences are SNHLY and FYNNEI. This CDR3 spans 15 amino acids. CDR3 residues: CASRPTGILYNEQFF. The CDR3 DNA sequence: TGTGCCAGCCGACCGACAGGGATTTTGTACAATGAGCAGTTCTTC.

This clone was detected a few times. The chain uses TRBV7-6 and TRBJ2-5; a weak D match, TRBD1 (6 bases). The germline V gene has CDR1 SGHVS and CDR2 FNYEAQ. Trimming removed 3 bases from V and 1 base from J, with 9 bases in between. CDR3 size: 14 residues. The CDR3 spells CASSFRTVQETQYF. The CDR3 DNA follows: TGTGCCAGCAGCTTTAGGACAGTCCAAGAGACCCAGTACTTC.

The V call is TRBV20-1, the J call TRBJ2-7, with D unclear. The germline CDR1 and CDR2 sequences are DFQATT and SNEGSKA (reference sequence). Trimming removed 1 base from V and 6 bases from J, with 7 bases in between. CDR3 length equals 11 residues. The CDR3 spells CSARAGAEQYF. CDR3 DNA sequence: TGCAGTGCTAGAGCCGGTGCCGAGCAGTACTTC.

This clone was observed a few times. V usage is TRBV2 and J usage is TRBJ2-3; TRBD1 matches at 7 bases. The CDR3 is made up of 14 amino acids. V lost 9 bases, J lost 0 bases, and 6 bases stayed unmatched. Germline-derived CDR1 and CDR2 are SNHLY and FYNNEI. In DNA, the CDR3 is TGTGCCAGTCGGGACAGACCTAGCACAGATACGCAGTATTTT. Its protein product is CASRDRPSTDTQYF.

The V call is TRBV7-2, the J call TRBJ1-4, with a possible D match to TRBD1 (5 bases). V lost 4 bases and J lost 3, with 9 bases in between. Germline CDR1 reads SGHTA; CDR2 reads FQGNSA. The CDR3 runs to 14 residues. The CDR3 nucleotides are TGTGCCAGCAGCTCTCGACAGTCTAATGAAAAACTGTTTTTT. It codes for CASSSRQSNEKLFF.

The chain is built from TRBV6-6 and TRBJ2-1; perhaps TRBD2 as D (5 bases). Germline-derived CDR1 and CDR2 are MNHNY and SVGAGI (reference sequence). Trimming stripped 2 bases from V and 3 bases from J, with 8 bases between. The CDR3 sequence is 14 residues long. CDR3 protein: CASSYGEIYNEQFF. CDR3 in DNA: TGTGCCAGCAGTTACGGGGAGATCTACAATGAGCAGTTCTTC.

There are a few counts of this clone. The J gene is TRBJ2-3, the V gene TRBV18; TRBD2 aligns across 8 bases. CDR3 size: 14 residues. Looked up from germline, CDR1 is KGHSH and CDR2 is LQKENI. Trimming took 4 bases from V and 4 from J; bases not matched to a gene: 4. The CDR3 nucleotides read TGTGCCAGCTCACAGGGCGGGAGGCCAGATACGCAGTATTTT. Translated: CASSQGGRPDTQYF.